This TCR beta chain was documented in a study of Ad26.COV2.S vaccination and SARS-CoV-2 variants. Only in-frame clones appear in the TCRdb table, and some are missing; sequencing was by immunoSEQ multiplex PCR. The data show about 180,000 clones, around 90% seen once. Germline-derived CDR1 and CDR2 are SNHLY and FYNNEI. J gave up 1 base and V 6 bases, and 4 bases lay outside the gene matches. The CDR3 has 15 residues. V is TRBV2 and J is TRBJ1-5, with 9 positions matching TRBD1. The sequence derives from a human donor who had recovered from COVID-19. Specimen: peripheral blood, collected after recovery from COVID-19. CDR3 nucleotide sequence: TGTGCCAGCAGAGGGGGGACAGGGAGCAATCAGCCCCAGCATTTT. Amino acid sequence: CASRGGTGSNQPQHF.